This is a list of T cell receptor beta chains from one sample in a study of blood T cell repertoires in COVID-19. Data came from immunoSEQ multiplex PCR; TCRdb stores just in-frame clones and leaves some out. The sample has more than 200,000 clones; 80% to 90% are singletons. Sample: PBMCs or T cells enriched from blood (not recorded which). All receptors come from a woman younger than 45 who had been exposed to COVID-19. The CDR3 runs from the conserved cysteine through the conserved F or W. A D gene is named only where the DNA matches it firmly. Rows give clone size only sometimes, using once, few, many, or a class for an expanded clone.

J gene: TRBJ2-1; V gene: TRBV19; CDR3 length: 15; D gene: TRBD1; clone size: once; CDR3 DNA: TGTGCCAGTAGTATGCAGACAGGGGTTTACAATGAGCAGTTCTTC; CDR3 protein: CASSMQTGVYNEQFF
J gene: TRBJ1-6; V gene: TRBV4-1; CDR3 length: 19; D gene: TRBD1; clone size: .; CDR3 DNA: TGCGCCAGCAGCCTACCAACCAGAGGACAGGGGCAATTTAATTCACCCCTCCACTTT; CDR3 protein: CASSLPTRGQGQFNSPLHF
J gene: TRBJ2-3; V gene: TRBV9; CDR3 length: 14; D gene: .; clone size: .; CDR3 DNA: TGTGCCAGCAGCGTAGAAACAAGCACAGATACGCAGTATTTT; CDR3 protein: CASSVETSTDTQYF
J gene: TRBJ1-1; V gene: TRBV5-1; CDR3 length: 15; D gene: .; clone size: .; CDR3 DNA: TGCGCCAGCAGCTTTGTGGGGCGGGGTATGATGGGAGCTTTCTTT; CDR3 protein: CASSFVGRGMMGAFF
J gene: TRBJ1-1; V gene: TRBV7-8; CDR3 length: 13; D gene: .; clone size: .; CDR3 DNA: TGTGCCAGCCAACGGGGGATAGGCACTGAAGCTTTCTTT; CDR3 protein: CASQRGIGTEAFF
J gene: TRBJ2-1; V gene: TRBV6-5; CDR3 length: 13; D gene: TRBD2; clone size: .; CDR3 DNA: TGTGCCAGCAGTCTAGCGGGAGACTTGAGGGAGTTCTTC; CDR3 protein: CASSLAGDLREFF
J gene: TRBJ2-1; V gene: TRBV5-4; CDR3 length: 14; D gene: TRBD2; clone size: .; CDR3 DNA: TGTGCCAGCAGCTTGACTAGCGGGGATAATGAGCAGTTCTTC; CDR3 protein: CASSLTSGDNEQFF
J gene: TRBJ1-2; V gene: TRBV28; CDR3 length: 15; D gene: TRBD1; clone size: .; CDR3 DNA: TGTGCCAGCAGTTTGGTTGGACAGGGGCACTATGGCTACACCTTC; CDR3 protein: CASSLVGQGHYGYTF
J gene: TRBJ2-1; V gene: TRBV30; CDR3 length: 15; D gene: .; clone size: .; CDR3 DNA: TGTGCCTGGAGTACACCTACGGGCTCCTACAATGAGCAGTTCTTC; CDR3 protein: CAWSTPTGSYNEQFF
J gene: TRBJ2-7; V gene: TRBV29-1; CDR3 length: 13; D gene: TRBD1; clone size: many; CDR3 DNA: TGCAGCGTTAAGTCCACAGGGGGCTTCGAGCAGTACTTC; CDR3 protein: CSVKSTGGFEQYF
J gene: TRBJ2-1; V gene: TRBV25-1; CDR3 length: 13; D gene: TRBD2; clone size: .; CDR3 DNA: TGTGCCAGTGTAGCGGGAGGAAGGGCTGAGCAGTTCTTC; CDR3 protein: CASVAGGRAEQFF
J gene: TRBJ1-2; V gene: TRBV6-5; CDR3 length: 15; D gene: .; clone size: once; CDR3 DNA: TGTGCCACCCAGCTCAACCACCAGGGGAACTATGGCTACACCTTC; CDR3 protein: CATQLNHQGNYGYTF
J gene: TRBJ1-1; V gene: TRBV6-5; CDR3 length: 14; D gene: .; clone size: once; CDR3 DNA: TGTGCCAGCAGTTACGGAGGGCGCAGGACTGAAGCTTTCTTT; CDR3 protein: CASSYGGRRTEAFF
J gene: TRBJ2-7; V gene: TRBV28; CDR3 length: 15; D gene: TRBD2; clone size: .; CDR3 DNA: TGTGCCAGCAGTTCCTGGACTAGCGGAGCCTACGAGCAGTACTTC; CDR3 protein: CASSSWTSGAYEQYF
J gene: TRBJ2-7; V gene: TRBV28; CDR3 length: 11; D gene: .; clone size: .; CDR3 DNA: TGTGCCAGCAGTTTTGGCCACGAGCAGTACTTC; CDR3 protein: CASSFGHEQYF
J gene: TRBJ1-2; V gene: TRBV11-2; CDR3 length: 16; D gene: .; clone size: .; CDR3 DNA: TGTGCCAGCAGCACTGGGTTCGGGGGGCGCCGCTATGGCTACACCTTC; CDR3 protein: CASSTGFGGRRYGYTF
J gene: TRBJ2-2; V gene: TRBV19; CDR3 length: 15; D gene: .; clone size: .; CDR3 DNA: TGTGCCAGTAGTATCGAGGCAGGGCATACCGGGGAGCTGTTTTTT; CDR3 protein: CASSIEAGHTGELFF
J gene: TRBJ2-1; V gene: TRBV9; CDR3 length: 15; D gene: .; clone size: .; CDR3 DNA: TGTGCCAGCAGCGTAGCTAGTTCATCCTACAATGAGCAGTTCTTC; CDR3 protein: CASSVASSSYNEQFF
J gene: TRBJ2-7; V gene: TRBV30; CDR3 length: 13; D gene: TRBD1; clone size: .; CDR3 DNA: TGTGCCTGGAGGGGACAGTCGGTTAGGGAGCAGTACTTC; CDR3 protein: CAWRGQSVREQYF
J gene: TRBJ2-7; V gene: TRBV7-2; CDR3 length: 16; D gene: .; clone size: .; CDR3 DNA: TGTGCCAGCAGCTTACTCAGATTTGGGGCCTCCTACGAGCAGTACTTC; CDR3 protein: CASSLLRFGASYEQYF
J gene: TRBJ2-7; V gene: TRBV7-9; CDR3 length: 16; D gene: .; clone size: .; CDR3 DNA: TGTGCCAGCAGCGACCCTCTACTTGCGTTCGGGGTCGAGCAGTACTTC; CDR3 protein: CASSDPLLAFGVEQYF
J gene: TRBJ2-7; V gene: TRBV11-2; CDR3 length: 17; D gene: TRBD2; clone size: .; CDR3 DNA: TGTGCCAGCAGCTTACGTGGGAGGGTCCATTTACAATACGAGCAGTACTTC; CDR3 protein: CASSLRGRVHLQYEQYF
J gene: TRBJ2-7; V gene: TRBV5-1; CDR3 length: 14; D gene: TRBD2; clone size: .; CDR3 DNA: TGCGCCAGCAGCAGTACCGGGACTAACTACGAGCAGTACTTC; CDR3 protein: CASSSTGTNYEQYF
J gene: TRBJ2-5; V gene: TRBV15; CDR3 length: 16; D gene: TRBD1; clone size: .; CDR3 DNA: TGTGCCACCAGCAGAGACCCGGGACAGCCCCTAGAGACCCAGTACTTC; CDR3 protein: CATSRDPGQPLETQYF
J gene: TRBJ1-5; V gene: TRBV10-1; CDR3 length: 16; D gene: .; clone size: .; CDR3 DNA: TGCGCCAGCCCCCTCAGTCCACCCCCTAGCAATCAGCCCCAGCATTTT; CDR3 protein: CASPLSPPPSNQPQHF
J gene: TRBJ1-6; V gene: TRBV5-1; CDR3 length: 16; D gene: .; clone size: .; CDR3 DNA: TGCGCCAGCAGCCCCGGACAGAGCTCCTATAATTCACCCCTCCACTTT; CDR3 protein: CASSPGQSSYNSPLHF
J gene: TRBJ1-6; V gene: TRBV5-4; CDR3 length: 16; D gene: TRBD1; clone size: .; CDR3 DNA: TGTGCCAGCACCCGACAGGGGACCTCCTATAATTCACCCCTCCACTTT; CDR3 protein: CASTRQGTSYNSPLHF
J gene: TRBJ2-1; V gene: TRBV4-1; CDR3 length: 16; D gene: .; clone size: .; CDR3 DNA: TGCGCCAGCAGCCAAGAAGGCCTAGCGCTTTACAATGAGCAGTTCTTC; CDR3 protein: CASSQEGLALYNEQFF